These 29 T cell receptor beta chains share one sample of origin, sequenced in a study of cytomegalovirus exposure and HLA in healthy donors. The PCR used 60 Vbeta and 13 Jbeta primers. Measured with immunoSEQ multiplex PCR; TCRdb has only the in-frame clones, and not every one. The sample has approximately 140,000 clones, roughly 78% seen once; the top ten hold about 6.7%. Sequencing was done on a sample of PBMCs. The receptors derive from a man aged 45-65 years in good health and CMV-seropositive.

The genes are TRBV7-3 and TRBJ2-1; the match to TRBD2 covers 10 bases. The CDR3 consists of 15 residues. J was trimmed by 4 bases and V by 1 base; bases with no gene match: 1. Germline loops: CDR1 SGHTA, CDR2 FQGTGA. This CDR3 is CASSLNSGGYNEQFF. CDR3 sequence (DNA): TGTGCCAGCAGCTTAAATAGCGGGGGGTACAATGAGCAGTTCTTC.

The rearrangement uses TRBV4-1 and TRBJ2-1, with D perhaps TRBD2 (6 bases). This CDR3 comprises 14 residues. Looked up from germline, CDR1 is MGHRA and CDR2 is YSYEKL. With 2 bases removed from V and 7 bases from J, the gap between germline ends came to 12 bases. In DNA form, the CDR3 reads TGCGCCAGCAGCCAATACCTAGCGTTTAATGAGCAGTTCTTC. The encoded protein is CASSQYLAFNEQFF.

This chain links TRBV28 with TRBJ1-1, with 8 bases lining up with TRBD1. Unmatched junction bases numbered 5, after V lost 8 bases and J lost 6 bases. Germline values: CDR1 MDHEN, CDR2 SYDVKM. The CDR3 loop spans 12 amino acids. The chain's CDR3 is CASGGQVAEAFF. The CDR3 DNA follows: TGTGCCAGCGGGGGACAGGTCGCTGAAGCTTTCTTT. The entire variable domain, with the rest obtained from reference TRBV28 and TRBJ1-1, is as follows: DVKVTQSSRYLVKRTGEKVFLECVQDMDHENMFWYRQDPGLGLRLIYFSYDVKMKEKGDIPEGYSVSREKKERFSLILESASTNQTSMYLCASGGQVAEAFFGQGTRLTVV.

CDR3 sequence (DNA): TGTGCCACCAGCAGAGATAGATGGACAGGTACAGATACGCAGTATTTT. Its translation: CATSRDRWTGTDTQYF. The chain carries TRBV15 and TRBJ2-3, with 7 positions matching TRBD1. Looked up from germline, CDR1 is LNHNV and CDR2 is YYDKDF (reference sequence). This CDR3 has 16 amino acids. J was trimmed by 3 bases and V by 0 bases; bases with no gene match: 6.

The genes are TRBV11-3 and TRBJ2-1; D might be TRBD2 (6 bases). V was pared by 1 base and J by 1 base, with 14 bases between. Germline-derived CDR1 and CDR2 are SGHNT and YENEEA. CDR3 size: 17 residues. The CDR3 sequence: CASSLVTGTASYNEQFF. The CDR3 region has the DNA TGTGCCAGCAGCTTAGTAACTGGGACTGCTTCCTACAATGAGCAGTTCTTC.

The genes are TRBV5-4 and TRBJ2-7; D gene uncertain. Germline CDR1 SGHNT, CDR2 YYREEE (reference sequence). This CDR3 region has 13 residues. V was shortened by 1 base and J by 2 bases, with 7 bases between the two germline ends. Here the CDR3 DNA reads TGTGCCAGCAGCTTGTCGAGCACCTACGAGCAGTACTTC. Protein sequence: CASSLSSTYEQYF.

The V gene is TRBV28, the J gene TRBJ2-5; D might be TRBD2 (6 bases). From germline, CDR1 is MDHEN and CDR2 SYDVKM. CDR3 size: 15 residues. Deletions cut 3 bases from V and 5 bases from J, with 16 bases between. CDR3 amino acids: CASSFTPRGRETQYF. The CDR3 DNA reads as TGTGCCAGCAGTTTTACCCCCCGGGGGAGGGAGACCCAGTACTTC.

This clone has only one observation. The V gene is TRBV4-1, the J gene TRBJ2-3, with 11 bases aligning to TRBD2. The CDR3 runs to 16 residues. Germline V lookup: CDR1 MGHRA, CDR2 YSYEKL. Germline trimming cut 4 bases from V and 4 bases from J; bases unmatched to any gene: 7. The CDR3 reads CASSRLAGGDSDTQYF. CDR3 sequence (DNA): TGCGCCAGCAGCCGGCTAGCGGGAGGAGATTCAGATACGCAGTATTTT.

The V and J genes are TRBV2 and TRBJ2-2, with a possible D match to TRBD1 (5 bases). Trimming left V 2 bases short and J 6 bases short, with 7 bases between. Per germline, CDR1 SNHLY and CDR2 FYNNEI. The CDR3 loop spans 13 amino acids. The CDR3 spells CASSETGSGELFF. CDR3 in DNA: TGTGCCAGCAGTGAAACAGGTTCCGGGGAGCTGTTTTTT.

The chain carries TRBV2 and TRBJ2-7; 7 nucleotides match TRBD1. The germline V gene has CDR1 SNHLY and CDR2 FYNNEI. CDR3 size: 15 residues. Trimming at V came to 6 bases and at J to 2 bases, leaving 10 bases not matched to a gene. CDR3 in DNA: TGTGCCAGCAGCCCCGACAGGGATCAAGCCTACGAGCAGTACTTC. Translating it yields CASSPDRDQAYEQYF.

This rearrangement joins TRBV5-1 to TRBJ2-7; 13 nucleotides line up with TRBD2. Germline V gives CDR1 SGHRS, CDR2 YFSETQ. V shed 4 bases, J shed 7 bases, and the junction held 17 bases outside the gene matches. The CDR3 spans 18 residues. CDR3: CASSVDTAGLAGAWEQYF. The DNA for the CDR3 is TGCGCCAGCAGCGTCGACACTGCCGGACTAGCGGGAGCTTGGGAGCAGTACTTC. Full variable domain (rest looked up from reference TRBV5-1 and TRBJ2-7): KAGVTQTPRYLIKTRGQQVTLSCSPISGHRSVSWYQQTPGQGLQFLFEYFSETQRNKGNFPGRFSGRQFSNSRSEMNVSTLELGDSALYLCASSVDTAGLAGAWEQYFGPGTRLTVT.

This chain connects TRBV4-1 to TRBJ2-2; the match to TRBD1 covers 7 bases. The CDR3 has 14 amino acids. V dropped 4 bases and J dropped 5; count of bases not matched to a gene: 4. Germline CDR1 reads MGHRA; CDR2 reads YSYEKL. CDR3 sequence (DNA): TGCGCCAGCAGCCCAGGGGGACAAACCGGGGAGCTGTTTTTT. It codes for CASSPGGQTGELFF.

The rearrangement uses TRBV29-1 and TRBJ2-2, with TRBD2 as a possible D gene (5 bases). Germline V lookup: CDR1 SQVTM, CDR2 ANQGSEA. V shed 4 bases and J shed 6 bases, with 6 bases lying between them. The CDR3 runs 11 residues. The CDR3: CSVGGSGELFF. The DNA of the CDR3 is TGCAGCGTTGGAGGGTCCGGGGAGCTGTTTTTT.

This clone was seen more than once but under ten times. The genes are TRBV7-9 and TRBJ2-2; perhaps TRBD1 as D (8 bases). Trimming left V 10 bases short and J 1 base short, with 19 bases between. The CDR3 totals 16 residues. CDR1 and CDR2 (germline): SEHNR, FQNEAQ (reference sequence). The DNA of the CDR3 is TGTGCCATCAAGGGGGGGGACAGGAAGAACACCGGGGAGCTGTTTTTT. Its protein product is CAIKGGDRKNTGELFF.

This clone was seen more than once but under ten times. The gene calls are TRBV6-7 and TRBJ2-7, with D unclear. TRBV6-7 counts as an open reading frame of uncertain function. This CDR3 comprises 15 residues. The V end was cut by 6 bases, the J end by 3 bases, with 18 bases between. Here the CDR3 DNA reads TGTGCCAGCAGGCTGACTCTACTATCTCTCTACGAGCAGTACTTC. Residues: CASRLTLLSLYEQYF.

This clone was counted only a few times. V usage is TRBV6-1 and J usage is TRBJ2-5, with D perhaps TRBD2 (6 bases). The end of the DNA is better explained by TRBJ2-7, so the J call may be wrong. The CDR3 covers 16 residues. Germline V gene lookup returns CDR1 MNHNS and CDR2 SASEGT. In DNA, the CDR3 is TGTGCCAGCAGTGAATACGGGCAGGGACTCTCCTACGAGCAGTACTTC. Amino acid sequence: CASSEYGQGLSYEQYF.

This clone was seen a handful of times. The chain recombines TRBV5-4 with TRBJ1-1; D is uncertain. Deletions cut 2 bases from V and 0 bases from J, with 8 bases between. This CDR3 comprises 14 residues. Germline V lookup: CDR1 SGHNT, CDR2 YYREEE (reference sequence). The CDR3: CASSLLHMNTEAFF. In nucleotides, the CDR3 is TGTGCCAGCAGCTTATTACACATGAACACTGAAGCTTTCTTT. Full variable domain (remainder filled in from reference TRBV5-4 and TRBJ1-1): ETGVTQSPTHLIKTRGQQVTLRCSSQSGHNTVSWYQQALGQGPQFIFQYYREEENGRGNFPPRFSGLQFPNYSSELNVNALELDDSALYLCASSLLHMNTEAFFGQGTRLTVV.

The chain carries TRBV5-1 and TRBJ2-5, with 9 nucleotides matching TRBD2. V was clipped by 3 bases and J by 4 bases; unmatched bases: 13. Germline V gene data show CDR1 as SGHRS and CDR2 as YFSETQ. This CDR3 has 17 amino acids. The DNA for the CDR3 is TGCGCCAGCAGCTCTCTGGTGGGTAGCGGGAGTGGAGAGACCCAGTACTTC. Amino acid sequence: CASSSLVGSGSGETQYF.

CDR3 in DNA: TGTGCCAGCAGGCCGGGACAGGGGACGGCCGGGGAGCTGTTTTTT. This gives the protein CASRPGQGTAGELFF. The gene calls are TRBV6-6 and TRBJ2-2, with 10 bases lining up with TRBD1. The germline V gene has CDR1 MNHNY and CDR2 SVGAGI (reference sequence). This CDR3 contains 15 residues. The V gene end was trimmed by 6 bases and the J gene end by 6 bases; junction bases not matched to a gene: 7.

This clone has only a few counts. V and J are TRBV13 and TRBJ1-1; the match to TRBD1 covers 9 bases. From germline, CDR1 is PRHDT and CDR2 FYEKMQ (reference sequence). The CDR3 totals 16 residues. V trimming: 4 bases; J trimming: 0 bases; junction bases outside the gene matches: 6. In DNA, the CDR3 is TGTGCCAGCAGCTCCGGGACAGGGTATGTGAACACTGAAGCTTTCTTT. Its protein is CASSSGTGYVNTEAFF.

This clone was detected a few times. V gene TRBV25-1 combines with J gene TRBJ1-4; 9 bases align to TRBD1. Looked up from germline, CDR1 is MGHDK and CDR2 is SYGVNS. The J segment lost 5 bases and the V segment lost 1 base, leaving 2 bases of the junction unmatched. The CDR3 is 15 amino acids. In nucleotides, the CDR3 is TGTGCCAGCAGTGAATTACAGGGGGCGAATGAAAAACTGTTTTTT. Its translation is CASSELQGANEKLFF.

This chain uses TRBV5-1 with TRBJ2-3; D gene unclear. Germline V CDR1 and CDR2: SGHRS, YFSETQ. CDR3 length equals 16 residues. V gave up 0 bases and J gave up 4 bases, with 15 bases separating them. In nucleotides, the CDR3 is TGCGCCAGCAGCTTGGGCCAGTCACCGAGGTCAGATACGCAGTATTTT. Translating it yields CASSLGQSPRSDTQYF.

Only one count was recorded for this clone. The chain links TRBV28 to TRBJ2-3; D unclear. The germline gives CDR1 MDHEN, CDR2 SYDVKM. V lost 1 base, J lost 0 bases, and 11 bases lay in between. The CDR3 contains 16 residues. The CDR3 DNA reads as TGTGCCAGCAGTTTATATGGCGGTCAGAGCACAGATACGCAGTATTTT. This encodes CASSLYGGQSTDTQYF.

The CDR3 protein is CASSRPGQGTGELFF. Here the CDR3 DNA reads TGTGCCAGCAGCAGACCGGGACAGGGGACCGGGGAGCTGTTTTTT. The chain combines TRBV7-9 with TRBJ2-2; 10 bases agree with TRBD1. Germline V gives CDR1 SEHNR, CDR2 FQNEAQ (reference sequence). CDR3 length equals 15 residues. V lost 5 bases, J lost 5 bases, and 5 bases stayed unmatched.

The CDR3: CASSFRRTSGKYEQYF. The CDR3, as DNA: TGTGCCAGCAGTTTTCGCCGGACTAGCGGGAAGTACGAGCAGTACTTC. The chain has TRBV28 and TRBJ2-7; 12 bases fit TRBD2. This CDR3 is 16 amino acids long. Trimming cost V 3 bases and J 4 bases; bases outside gene matches: 7. The germline V gene has CDR1 MDHEN and CDR2 SYDVKM.

The rearrangement uses TRBV19 and TRBJ2-3; weak D call: TRBD1 (6 bases). From germline, CDR1 is LNHDA and CDR2 SQIVND (reference sequence). Trimming shortened V by 4 bases and J by 0 bases, and 11 bases separated the two germline ends. The CDR3 is made up of 15 amino acids. The chain's CDR3 is CASSKDRRSTDTQYF. CDR3 coding DNA: TGTGCCAGTAGTAAGGACAGACGTAGCACAGATACGCAGTATTTT.

This chain links TRBV6-1 with TRBJ2-3, with a possible D match to TRBD1 (6 bases). The germline V gene has CDR1 MNHNS and CDR2 SASEGT. Trimming took off 0 bases at V and 4 bases at J, with 14 bases between the two ends. The length of the CDR3 is 16 residues. The CDR3 loop reads CASSEAPGVGADTQYF. The CDR3 nucleotides read TGTGCCAGCAGTGAAGCCCCAGGGGTAGGGGCAGATACGCAGTATTTT.

This chain joins TRBV5-4 and TRBJ2-7, with 10 bases lining up with TRBD2. CDR1 is SGHNT and CDR2 is YYREEE in the germline V gene (reference sequence). The CDR3 has 15 residues. Unmatched junction bases numbered 11, after V lost 4 bases and J lost 7 bases. The CDR3 spells CASSAMTSGSKEQYF. The DNA for the CDR3 is TGTGCCAGCAGCGCAATGACTAGCGGGTCGAAGGAGCAGTACTTC.

The chain combines TRBV30 with TRBJ2-2, with 15 bases aligning to TRBD2. This CDR3 has 18 amino acids. Germline V lookup: CDR1 GTSNPN, CDR2 SVGIG (reference sequence). J lost 7 bases, V lost 3 bases, and 12 bases had no gene match. CDR3 sequence reads: CAWRGLGLAGGIGGELFF. In DNA form, the CDR3 reads TGTGCCTGGAGGGGACTGGGACTAGCGGGAGGAATCGGCGGGGAGCTGTTTTTT. The variable domain in full, with the rest retrieved from reference TRBV30 and TRBJ2-2, is SQTIHQWPATLVQPVGSPLSLECTVEGTSNPNLYWYRQAAGRGLQLLFYSVGIGQISSEVPQNLSASRPQDRQFILSSKKLLLSDSGFYLCAWRGLGLAGGIGGELFFGEGSRLTVL.